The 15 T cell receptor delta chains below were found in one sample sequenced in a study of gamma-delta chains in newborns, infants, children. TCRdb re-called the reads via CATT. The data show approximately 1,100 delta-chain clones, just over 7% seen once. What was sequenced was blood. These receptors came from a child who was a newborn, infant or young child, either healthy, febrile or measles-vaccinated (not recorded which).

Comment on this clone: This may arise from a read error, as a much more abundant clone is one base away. DNA for the CDR3: TGTGCCTGTGGCACCGGAATCCCAAGCTCCTGGGACACCCGACAGATGTTTTTC. This translates into CACGTGIPSSWDTRQMFF. The gene calls are TRDV2 and TRDJ3; unclear D gene. Germline V gene sequence: CDR1 GEAIGNYY, CDR2 EKD. This CDR3 comprises 18 residues.

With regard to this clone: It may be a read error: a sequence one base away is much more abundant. Written as DNA, the CDR3 is TGTGCCTGTGCCGCCCTTGGGGGATATTCAGCACAACTCTTCTTT. Translating it yields CACAALGGYSAQLFF. This sequence joins TRDV2 and TRDJ2; the match to TRDD3 covers 9 bases. J gave up 6 bases and V 5 bases, and 9 bases lay outside the gene matches. The germline gives CDR1 GEAIGNYY, CDR2 EKD. The CDR3 is made up of 15 amino acids.

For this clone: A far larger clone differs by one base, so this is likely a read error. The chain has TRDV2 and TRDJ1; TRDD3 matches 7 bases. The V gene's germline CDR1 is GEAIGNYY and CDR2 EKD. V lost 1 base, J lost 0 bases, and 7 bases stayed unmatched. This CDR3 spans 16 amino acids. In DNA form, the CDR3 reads TGTGCCTGTGACACACTGGGGAATACGTACACCGATAAACTCATCTTT. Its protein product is CACDTLGNTYTDKLIF.

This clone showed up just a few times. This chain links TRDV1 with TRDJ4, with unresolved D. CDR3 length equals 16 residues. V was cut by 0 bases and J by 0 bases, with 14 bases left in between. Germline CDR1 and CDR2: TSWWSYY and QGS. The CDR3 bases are TGTGCTCTTGGGGAACTCAGCGCCGGGGCCGCCAGACCCCTGATCTTT. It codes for CALGELSAGAARPLIF.

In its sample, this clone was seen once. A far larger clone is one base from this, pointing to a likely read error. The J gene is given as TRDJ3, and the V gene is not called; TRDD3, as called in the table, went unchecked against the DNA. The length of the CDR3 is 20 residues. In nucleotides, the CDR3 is TGTGCCTGTGACCAAGTACTGGGGGATACCAGCTCTTGGGACACCCGACAGATGTTTTTC. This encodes CACDQVLGDTSSWDTRQMFF.

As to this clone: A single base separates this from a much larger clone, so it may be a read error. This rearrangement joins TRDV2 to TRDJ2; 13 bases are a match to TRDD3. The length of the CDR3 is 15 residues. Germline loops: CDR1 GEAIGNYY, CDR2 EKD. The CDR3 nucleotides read TGTGCCTGTGACAAACTGGGGGATACGCCAGCACACCTCTTCTTT. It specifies CACDKLGDTPAHLFF.

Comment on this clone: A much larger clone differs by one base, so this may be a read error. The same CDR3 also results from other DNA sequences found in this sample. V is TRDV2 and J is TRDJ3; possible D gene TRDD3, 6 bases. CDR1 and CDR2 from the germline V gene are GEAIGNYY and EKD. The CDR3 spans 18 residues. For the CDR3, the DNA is TGTGCCTGTGACACCTGGGGATCAAGCTCCTGGGACACCCGACAGATGTTTTTT. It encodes CACDTWGSSSWDTRQMFF.

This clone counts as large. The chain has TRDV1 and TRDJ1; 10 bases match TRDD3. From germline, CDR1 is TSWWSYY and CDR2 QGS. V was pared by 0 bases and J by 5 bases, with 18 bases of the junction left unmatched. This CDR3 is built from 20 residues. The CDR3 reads CALGELQGLSRWGIQDKLIF. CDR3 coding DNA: TGTGCTCTTGGGGAACTCCAGGGATTGTCTCGATGGGGGATACAGGATAAACTCATCTTT.

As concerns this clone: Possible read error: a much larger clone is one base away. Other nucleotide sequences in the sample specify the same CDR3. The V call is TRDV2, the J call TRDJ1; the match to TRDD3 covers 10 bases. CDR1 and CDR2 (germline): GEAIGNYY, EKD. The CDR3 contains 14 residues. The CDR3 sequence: CACDTVGDTDKLTF. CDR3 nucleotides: TGTGCCTGTGACACCGTGGGGGATACCGATAAACTCACCTTT.

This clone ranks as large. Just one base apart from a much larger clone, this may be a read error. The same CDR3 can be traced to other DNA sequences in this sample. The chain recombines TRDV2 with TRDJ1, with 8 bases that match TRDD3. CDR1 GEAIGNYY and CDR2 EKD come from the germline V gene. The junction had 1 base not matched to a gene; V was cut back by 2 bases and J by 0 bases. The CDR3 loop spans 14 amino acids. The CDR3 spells CACDKLGDTDKLIF. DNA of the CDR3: TGTGCCTGTGACAAACTGGGGGACACCGATAAACTCATCTTT.

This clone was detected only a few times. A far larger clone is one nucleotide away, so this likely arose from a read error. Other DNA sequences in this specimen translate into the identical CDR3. CDR3 residues: CACDTGGLGGSLTAQLFF. CDR3 nucleotide sequence: TGTGCCTGCGACACCGGGGGACTGGGGGGTTCTTTGACAGCACAACTCTTCTTT. The J gene is TRDJ2, the V gene TRDV2, with 8 bases aligning to TRDD3. The CDR3 extends over 18 amino acids. Germline V gene lookup returns CDR1 GEAIGNYY and CDR2 EKD.

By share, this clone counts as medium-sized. The CDR3 sequence is CAPPTPSSLRGDTMGPTDKLIF. As DNA, the CDR3 is TGTGCCCCACCGACCCCTTCTTCGTTACGGGGGGATACAATGGGTCCCACCGATAAACTCATCTTT. The gene calls are TRDV3 and TRDJ1; TRDD3 matches at 9 bases. The CDR3 covers 22 residues. The germline gives CDR1 TVYSNPD, CDR2 GDNSRS (reference sequence). V shed 5 bases, J shed 1 base, and the junction held 32 bases outside the gene matches.

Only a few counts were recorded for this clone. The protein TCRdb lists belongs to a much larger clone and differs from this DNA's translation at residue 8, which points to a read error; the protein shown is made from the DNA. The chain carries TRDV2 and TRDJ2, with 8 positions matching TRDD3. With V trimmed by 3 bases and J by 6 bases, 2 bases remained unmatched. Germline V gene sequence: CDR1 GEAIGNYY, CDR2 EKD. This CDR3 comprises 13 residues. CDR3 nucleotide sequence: TGTGCCTGTGACTACTGGGGGGCAGCACAACTCTTCTTT. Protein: CACDYWGAAQLFF.

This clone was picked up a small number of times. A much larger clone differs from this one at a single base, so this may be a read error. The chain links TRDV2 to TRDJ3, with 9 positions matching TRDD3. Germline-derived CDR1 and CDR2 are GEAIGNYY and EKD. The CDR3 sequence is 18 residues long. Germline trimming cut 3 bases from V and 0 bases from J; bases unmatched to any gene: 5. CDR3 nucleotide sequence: TGTGCCTGTGACGCCGTGGGGATACGCTCCTGGGACACCCGACAGATGTTTTTC. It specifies CACDAVGIRSWDTRQMFF.

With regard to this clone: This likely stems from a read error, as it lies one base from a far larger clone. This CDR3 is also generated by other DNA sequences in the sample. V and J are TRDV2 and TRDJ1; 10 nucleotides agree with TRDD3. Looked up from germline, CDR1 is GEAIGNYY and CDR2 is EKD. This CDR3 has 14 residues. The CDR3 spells CACDSVGDTDKLIF. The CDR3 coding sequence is TGCGCCTGTGACTCTGTGGGGGATACAGATAAACTCATCTTT.